What follows describes a single T cell receptor beta chain. Its antigen is not known. The record originates from a study of PD-1 blockade in classical Hodgkin lymphoma. Study-wide results and limits: Complete responders' baseline diversity resembled that of newly diagnosed patients. CD4+ TCR diversity, unlike CD8+, rose significantly by C4D1. Newly diagnosed patients had baseline TCR diversity that was reportedly lower than that of healthy donors.

Libraries were prepared by immunoSEQ multiplex PCR; TCRdb keeps only in-frame clonotypes and omits some of them. The profile covers nearly 55,000 clones, with about 85% appearing a single time and 15% to 20% taken by the ten largest. In germline, CDR1 is SGHVS, CDR2 FNYEAQ. The CDR3 has 16 amino acids. V was clipped by 1 base and J by 4 bases; unmatched bases: 5. Relapses following autologous stem cell transplantation were seen in all patients, with brentuximab vedotin exposure varying. The sequence was obtained from a human donor with classical Hodgkin lymphoma. The V gene is TRBV7-6, the J gene TRBJ2-3; 10 bases are a match to TRBD2. The specimen was peripheral blood mononuclear cells (PBMCs), collected at baseline. CDR3 bases: TGTGCCAGCAGCTTAGGCCTAGCGGGAGCTTCAGATACGCAGTATTTT. It yields the protein CASSLGLAGASDTQYF.